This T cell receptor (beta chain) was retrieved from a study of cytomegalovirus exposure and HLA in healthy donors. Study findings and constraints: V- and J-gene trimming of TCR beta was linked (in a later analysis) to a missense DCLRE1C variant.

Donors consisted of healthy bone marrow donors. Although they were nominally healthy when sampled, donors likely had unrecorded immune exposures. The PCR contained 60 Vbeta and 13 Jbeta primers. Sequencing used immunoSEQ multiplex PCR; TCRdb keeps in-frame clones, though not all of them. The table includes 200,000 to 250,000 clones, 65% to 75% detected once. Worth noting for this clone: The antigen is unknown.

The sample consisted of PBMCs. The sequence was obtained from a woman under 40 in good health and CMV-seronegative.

The CDR3 DNA is TGTGCCAGCAGCTTGAAAGGGACAGGGACTTCCGAGCAGTACTTC. This gives the protein CASSLKGTGTSEQYF. The chain employs TRBV7-9 and TRBJ2-7, with 9 positions matching TRBD1. This CDR3 has 15 amino acids. The junction had 9 bases not matched to a gene; V was cut back by 3 bases and J by 6 bases. The germline V gene encodes CDR1 SEHNR and CDR2 FQNEAQ (reference sequence).